This TCR beta chain was retrieved from a study of spatial heterogeneity in lung cancer. Per germline, CDR1 SGHRS and CDR2 YFSETQ. J was trimmed by 5 bases and V by 4 bases; bases with no gene match: 3. The CDR3 is 14 residues long. This clonotype was seen a handful of times. The time point here: sample taken at primary tumor resection. The donors comprised 70 to 85 untreated early-stage non-small cell lung cancer patients. One entry per CDR3 protein, called by TCRdb with MiXCR from the 5' RACE reads. Of some 23,000 distinct CDR3 sequences in the sample, 7% were seen once. The V call is TRBV5-1, the J call TRBJ2-2; 9 bases align to TRBD1. This TCR came from a male donor with early-stage non-small cell lung cancer. The source was PBMCs, collected at surgery. CDR3 coding DNA: TGCGCCAGCAGCGCGGGACAGGGAACCGGGGAGCTGTTTTTT. Its protein is CASSAGQGTGELFF.